This T cell receptor beta chain was retrieved from a study of blood T cell repertoires in COVID-19. Original data processing: Scientists estimated how many nucleated cells there were by amplifying reference gene primers. Assay: immunoSEQ multiplex PCR; the TCRdb copy retains only in-frame clones and omits some. The V and J calls and clone size come from that table; D and trimming were worked out from the DNA. Of approximately 270,000 clones listed, about 90% are singletons. Trimming pared 9 bases from V and 5 bases from J, leaving 10 bases between. The CDR3 consists of 11 residues. CDR1 is MNHEY and CDR2 is SMNVEV in the germline V gene (reference sequence).

The sequence derives from a human donor in a cohort exposed to, infected with or recovered from COVID-19 (not recorded which). The donor label of this sample is uncertain. The sample was PBMCs or T cells enriched from blood (not recorded which). J is TRBJ1-2 and V is TRBV27; possibly TRBD1 for D (5 bases). The CDR3 DNA reads as TGTGCCAGTTCAGACAGTTATGGCTACACCTTC. This encodes CASSDSYGYTF.